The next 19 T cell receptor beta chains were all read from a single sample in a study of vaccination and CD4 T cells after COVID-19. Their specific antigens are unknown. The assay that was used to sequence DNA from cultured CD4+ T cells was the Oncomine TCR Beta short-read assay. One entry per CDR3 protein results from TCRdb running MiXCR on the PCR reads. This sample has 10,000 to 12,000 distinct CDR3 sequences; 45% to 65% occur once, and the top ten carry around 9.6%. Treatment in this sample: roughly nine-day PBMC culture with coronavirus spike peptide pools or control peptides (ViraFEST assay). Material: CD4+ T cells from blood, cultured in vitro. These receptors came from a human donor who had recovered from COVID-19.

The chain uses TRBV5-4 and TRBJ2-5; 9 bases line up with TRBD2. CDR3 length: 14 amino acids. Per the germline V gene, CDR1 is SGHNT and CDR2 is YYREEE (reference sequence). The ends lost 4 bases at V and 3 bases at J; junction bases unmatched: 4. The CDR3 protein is CASSPTSGKETQYF. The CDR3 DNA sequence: TGTGCCAGCAGCCCGACTAGCGGTAAAGAGACCCAGTACTTC.

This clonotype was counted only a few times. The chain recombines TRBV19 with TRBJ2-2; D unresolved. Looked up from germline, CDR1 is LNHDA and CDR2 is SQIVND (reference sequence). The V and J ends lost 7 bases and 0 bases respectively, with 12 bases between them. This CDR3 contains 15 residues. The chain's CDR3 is CASKALVPNTGELFF. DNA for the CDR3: TGTGCCAGTAAAGCGCTTGTGCCGAACACCGGGGAGCTGTTTTTT.

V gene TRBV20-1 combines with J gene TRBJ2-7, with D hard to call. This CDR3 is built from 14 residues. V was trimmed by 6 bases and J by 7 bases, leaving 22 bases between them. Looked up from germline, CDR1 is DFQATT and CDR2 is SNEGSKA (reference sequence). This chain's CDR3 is CSAPASAYPKEQYF. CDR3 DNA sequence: TGCAGTGCCCCAGCGAGCGCCTACCCTAAAGAGCAGTACTTC.

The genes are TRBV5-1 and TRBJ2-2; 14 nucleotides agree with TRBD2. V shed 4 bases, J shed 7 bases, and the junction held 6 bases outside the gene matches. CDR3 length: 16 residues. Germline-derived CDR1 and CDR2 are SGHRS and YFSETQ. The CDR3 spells CASSPTSGRAGGELFF. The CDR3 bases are TGCGCCAGCAGCCCGACTAGCGGGAGGGCCGGCGGGGAGCTGTTTTTT.

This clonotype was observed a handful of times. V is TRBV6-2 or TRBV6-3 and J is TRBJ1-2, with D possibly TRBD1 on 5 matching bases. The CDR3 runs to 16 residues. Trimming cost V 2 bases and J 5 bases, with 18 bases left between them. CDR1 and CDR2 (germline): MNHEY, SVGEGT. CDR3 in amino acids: CASSYPGQSVRYGYTF. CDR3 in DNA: TGTGCCAGCAGTTACCCAGGGCAGTCGGTCCGATATGGCTACACCTTC.

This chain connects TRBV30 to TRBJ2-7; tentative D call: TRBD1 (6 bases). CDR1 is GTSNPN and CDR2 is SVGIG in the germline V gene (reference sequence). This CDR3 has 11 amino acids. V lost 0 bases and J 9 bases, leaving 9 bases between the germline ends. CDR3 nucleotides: TGTGCCTGGAGTGTAGGGGGACGGCAGTACTTC. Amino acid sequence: CAWSVGGRQYF.

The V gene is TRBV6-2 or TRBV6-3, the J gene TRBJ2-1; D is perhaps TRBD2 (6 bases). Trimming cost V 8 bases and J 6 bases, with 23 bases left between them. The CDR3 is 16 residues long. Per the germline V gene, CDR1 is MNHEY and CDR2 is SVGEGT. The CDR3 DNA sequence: TGTGCCAGCGGTAAACCCCCGGGGGTTATGGGCAATGAGCAGTTCTTC. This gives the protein CASGKPPGVMGNEQFF.

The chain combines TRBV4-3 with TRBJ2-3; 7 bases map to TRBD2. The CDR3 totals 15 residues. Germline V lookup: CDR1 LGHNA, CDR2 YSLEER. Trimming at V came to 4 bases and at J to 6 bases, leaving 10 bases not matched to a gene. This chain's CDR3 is CASSRLGGDEDTQYF. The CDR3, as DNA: TGCGCCAGCAGCCGCTTGGGAGGGGATGAGGATACGCAGTATTTT.

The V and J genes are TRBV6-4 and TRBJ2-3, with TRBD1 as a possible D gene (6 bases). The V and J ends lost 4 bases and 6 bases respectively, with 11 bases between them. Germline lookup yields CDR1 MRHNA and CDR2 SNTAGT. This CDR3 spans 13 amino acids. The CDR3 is CASSAGAQDTQYF. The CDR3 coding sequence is TGTGCCAGCAGTGCAGGGGCGCAGGATACGCAGTATTTT.

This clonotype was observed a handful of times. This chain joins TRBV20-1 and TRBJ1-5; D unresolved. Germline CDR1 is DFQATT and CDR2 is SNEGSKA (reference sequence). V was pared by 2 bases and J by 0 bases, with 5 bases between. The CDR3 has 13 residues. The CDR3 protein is CSARQYSNQPQHF. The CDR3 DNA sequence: TGCAGTGCTAGACAGTATAGCAATCAGCCCCAGCATTTT.

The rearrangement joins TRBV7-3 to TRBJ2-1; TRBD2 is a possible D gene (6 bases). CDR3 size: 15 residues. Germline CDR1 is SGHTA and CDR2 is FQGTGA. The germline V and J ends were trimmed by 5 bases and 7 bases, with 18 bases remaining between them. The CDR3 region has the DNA TGTGCCAGCAGCCTCGCGGGACTTCCTCTTAATGAGCAGTTCTTC. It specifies CASSLAGLPLNEQFF.

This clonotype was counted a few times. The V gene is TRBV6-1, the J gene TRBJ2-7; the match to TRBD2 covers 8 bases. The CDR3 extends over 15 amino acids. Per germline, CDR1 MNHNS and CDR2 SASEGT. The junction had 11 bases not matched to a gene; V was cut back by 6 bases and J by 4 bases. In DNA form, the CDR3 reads TGTGCCAGCAGCCCCGAGACGGGAGGGAGTTACGAGCAGTACTTC. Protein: CASSPETGGSYEQYF.

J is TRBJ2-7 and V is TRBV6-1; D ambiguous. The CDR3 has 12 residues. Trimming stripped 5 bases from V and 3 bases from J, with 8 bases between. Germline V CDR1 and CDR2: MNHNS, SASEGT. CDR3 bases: TGTGCCAGCAGTCGAGGATTCTACGAGCAGTACTTC. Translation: CASSRGFYEQYF.

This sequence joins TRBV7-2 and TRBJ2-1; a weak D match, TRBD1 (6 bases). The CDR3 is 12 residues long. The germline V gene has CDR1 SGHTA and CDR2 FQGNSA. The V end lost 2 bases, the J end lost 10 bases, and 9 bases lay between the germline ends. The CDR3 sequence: CASSLPGTEQFF. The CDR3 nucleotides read TGTGCCAGCAGCTTACCGGGGACAGAGCAGTTCTTC.

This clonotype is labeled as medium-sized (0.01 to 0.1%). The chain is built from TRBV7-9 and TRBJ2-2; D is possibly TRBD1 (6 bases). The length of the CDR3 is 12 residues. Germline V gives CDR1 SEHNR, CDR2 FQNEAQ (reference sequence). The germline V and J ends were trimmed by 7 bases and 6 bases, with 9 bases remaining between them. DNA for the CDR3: TGTGCCAGCATGGGGGCTCCCGGGGAGCTGTTTTTT. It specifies CASMGAPGELFF.

The CDR3 DNA is TGCAGTGCTGGAACTACAGGGGGATCCTTTTCCTACGAGCAGTACTTC. Its translation is CSAGTTGGSFSYEQYF. The chain recombines TRBV20-1 with TRBJ2-7, with TRBD1 matching over 8 bases. The CDR3 sequence is 16 residues long. Germline-derived CDR1 and CDR2 are DFQATT and SNEGSKA (reference sequence). V lost 5 bases and J lost 1; bases outside the gene matches: 13.

CDR3: CASSLTPLSNEQYF. The CDR3 coding sequence is TGTGCCAGCAGTTTAACCCCCTTAAGTAACGAGCAGTACTTC. The rearrangement links TRBV27 to TRBJ2-7; the D is unclear. Trimming took 2 bases from V and 5 from J, leaving 13 bases between them. The CDR3 loop spans 14 amino acids. The germline CDR1 and CDR2 sequences are MNHEY and SMNVEV (reference sequence).

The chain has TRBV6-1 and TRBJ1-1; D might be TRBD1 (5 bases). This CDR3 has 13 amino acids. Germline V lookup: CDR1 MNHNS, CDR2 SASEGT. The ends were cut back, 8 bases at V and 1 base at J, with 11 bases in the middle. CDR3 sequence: CASGRDWNTEAFF. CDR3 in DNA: TGTGCCAGCGGCCGGGACTGGAACACTGAAGCTTTCTTT.

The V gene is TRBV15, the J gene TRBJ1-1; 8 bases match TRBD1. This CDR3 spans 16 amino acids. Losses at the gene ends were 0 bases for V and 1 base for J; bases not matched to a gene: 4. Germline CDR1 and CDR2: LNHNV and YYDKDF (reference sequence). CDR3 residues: CATSRDDRGENTEAFF. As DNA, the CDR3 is TGTGCCACCAGCAGAGATGACAGGGGAGAGAACACTGAAGCTTTCTTT.